Each of the 28 T cell receptor beta chains below was sequenced from the same sample in a study of metastatic and nonmetastatic thyroid tumors. MiXCR re-clonotyped the PCR reads for TCRdb. The sample includes 65,000 to 70,000 clones, 14% of them seen just once. No treatment had been given to any patient before thyroid surgery. Sequencing input: blood. All receptors derive from a male donor with papillary thyroid cancer or a benign thyroid nodule (not recorded which). Some clones in this sample may be carry-over from other donors' samples.

This clone was detected ten times or more. V gene TRBV6-1 combines with J gene TRBJ2-3, with 13 bases aligning to TRBD2. The V segment lost 10 bases and the J segment 2 bases; nucleotides outside the gene matches: 3. The CDR3 is made up of 14 amino acids. Germline CDR1 reads MNHNS; CDR2 reads SASEGT. For the CDR3, the DNA is TGTGCCACCGGGACTAGCGGGACCACAGATACGCAGTATTTT. Protein product: CATGTSGTTDTQYF.

This clone was observed at least ten times. The chain couples TRBV28 to TRBJ1-1; possibly TRBD1 for D (5 bases). V was shortened by 1 base and J by 4 bases, with 10 bases between the two germline ends. This CDR3 is 14 amino acids long. Germline CDR1 and CDR2: MDHEN and SYDVKM. CDR3 protein: CASSLLAGTTEAFF. The CDR3 region has the DNA TGTGCCAGCAGTTTATTGGCAGGGACCACTGAAGCTTTCTTT.

This clone came up many times. V is TRBV6-1 and J is TRBJ1-2, with D perhaps matching TRBD1 (5 bases). This CDR3 region has 13 residues. Trimming stripped 8 bases from V and 4 bases from J, with 14 bases between. Germline values: CDR1 MNHNS, CDR2 SASEGT. The CDR3 bases are TGTGCCAGCGTCACGGGACGTTTCTATGGCTACACCTTC. It specifies CASVTGRFYGYTF.

In its sample, this clone was seen many times. The CDR3 region is CASSEGTGLYGYTF. In DNA form, the CDR3 reads TGTGCCAGCAGCGAAGGGACAGGGCTCTATGGCTACACCTTC. The chain carries TRBV9 and TRBJ1-2, with 9 positions matching TRBD1. This CDR3 spans 14 amino acids. After removal of 3 bases from V and 4 bases from J, the junction contained 4 bases not matched to a gene. CDR1 is SGDLS and CDR2 is YYNGEE in the germline V gene.

This chain joins TRBV14 and TRBJ1-2; D is ambiguous. The V gene's germline CDR1 is SGHDN and CDR2 FVKESK. CDR3 size: 15 residues. V dropped 4 bases and J dropped 4 bases, with 16 bases sitting between them. In nucleotides, the CDR3 is TGTGCCAGCAGCCCCCAGGAGGCCCAAAGCTATGGCTACACCTTC. Amino acid sequence: CASSPQEAQSYGYTF.

The CDR3 region is CASSLGRRRSSYNEQFF. The CDR3 coding sequence is TGTGCCAGCAGCTTGGGCCGACGACGGAGCTCCTACAATGAGCAGTTCTTC. The chain carries TRBV5-4 and TRBJ2-1, with D uncertain. Germline CDR1 is SGHNT and CDR2 is YYREEE (reference sequence). CDR3 length equals 17 residues. Trimming took 0 bases from V and 0 from J, leaving 13 bases between them.

The gene calls are TRBV3-1 and TRBJ2-1; 7 bases are shared with TRBD2. CDR1 and CDR2 (germline): LGHDT, YNNKEL (reference sequence). J lost 7 bases, V lost 0 bases, and 9 bases had no gene match. This CDR3 has 16 amino acids. CDR3 bases: TGTGCCAGCAGCCAAGAAGTAGGACTAGTGGGAAATGAGCAGTTCTTC. This codes for CASSQEVGLVGNEQFF.

The chain is built from TRBV6-2 or TRBV6-3 and TRBJ2-6, with D maybe TRBD1 (5 bases). Trimming removed 4 bases from V and 4 bases from J, with 14 bases in between. The V gene's germline CDR1 is MNHEY and CDR2 SVGEGT. The CDR3 sequence is 16 residues long. The CDR3 DNA is TGTGCCAGCAGTTGGACATTCCTCTGGGGGGCCAACGTCCTGACTTTC. Translated, it gives CASSWTFLWGANVLTF.

This clone has a count of ten or more. The V gene is TRBV11-1, the J gene TRBJ2-1; D might be TRBD2 (5 bases). The V gene's germline CDR1 is SGHAT and CDR2 FQDESV (reference sequence). The V gene lost 5 bases and the J gene lost 5 bases, with 16 bases spanning the gap. This CDR3 region has 15 residues. The CDR3 loop reads CASSRPLGLDNEQFF. The CDR3 region has the DNA TGTGCCAGCAGCCGTCCTTTAGGACTTGACAATGAGCAGTTCTTC. The complete variable domain, with remaining parts taken from reference TRBV11-1 and TRBJ2-1, reads EAEVAQSPRYKITEKSQAVAFWCDPISGHATLYWYRQILGQGPELLVQFQDESVVDDSQLPKDRFSAERLKGVDSTLKIQPAELGDSAMYLCASSRPLGLDNEQFFGPGTRLTVL.

Ten or more counts support this clone. V and J are TRBV19 and TRBJ2-7; TRBD1 matches 10 bases. The CDR3 loop spans 14 amino acids. Germline V gene lookup returns CDR1 LNHDA and CDR2 SQIVND (reference sequence). V lost 6 bases to trimming and J lost 5 bases; unmatched junction nucleotides: 7. CDR3 DNA: TGTGCCAGTAGCGACAGGGGGCTGACGGACGAGCAGTACTTC. This gives the protein CASSDRGLTDEQYF.

Ten or more counts support this clone. The gene calls are TRBV7-3 and TRBJ2-1, with TRBD2 matching 11 bases. The junction had 5 bases not matched to a gene; V was cut back by 5 bases and J by 2 bases. The germline gives CDR1 SGHTA, CDR2 FQGTGA. The CDR3 runs to 16 residues. CDR3 residues: CASSKLAGAPYNEQFF. The CDR3, as DNA: TGTGCCAGCAGCAAACTAGCGGGAGCCCCCTACAATGAGCAGTTCTTC.

This clone was picked up many times. The chain joins TRBV15 to TRBJ2-3, with 13 bases that match TRBD2. The CDR3 totals 16 residues. Germline V gene data show CDR1 as LNHNV and CDR2 as YYDKDF (reference sequence). J gave up 0 bases and V 5 bases, and 2 bases lay outside the gene matches. The CDR3 loop reads CATSLGLAGSTDTQYF. DNA of the CDR3: TGTGCCACCAGCCTGGGACTAGCGGGAAGCACAGATACGCAGTATTTT.

This clone came up many times. The chain couples TRBV13 to TRBJ2-2, with TRBD2 matching 10 bases. V lost 8 bases, J lost 7 bases, and 10 bases stayed unmatched. The CDR3 length is 15 residues. Germline lookup yields CDR1 PRHDT and CDR2 FYEKMQ (reference sequence). CDR3 loop: CASGSSGSSSGELFF. The CDR3 DNA is TGTGCCAGCGGTTCTAGCGGGAGTAGCAGCGGGGAGCTGTTTTTT.

This clone was counted many times. The chain is built from TRBV19 and TRBJ2-2, with TRBD1 identical over 9 bases. V was clipped by 5 bases and J by 6 bases; unmatched bases: 10. The CDR3 covers 16 residues. Germline V gene sequence: CDR1 LNHDA, CDR2 SQIVND (reference sequence). CDR3 nucleotides: TGTGCCAGTAGTCTCCTCGGACAGGGGCAAGCCGGGGAGCTGTTTTTT. Protein product: CASSLLGQGQAGELFF.

Concerning this clone itself: The junction differs from germline at one of its ends, possibly a read error. The gene calls are TRBV27 and TRBJ1-2; D unclear. The length of the CDR3 is 15 residues. Germline loops: CDR1 MNHEY, CDR2 SMNVEV (reference sequence). As DNA, the CDR3 is TGTGCCAGCAGTTTATCCCCCGGGGAGCAAGATGGATACACCTTC. Its protein is CASSLSPGEQDGYTF.

This clone was picked up a small number of times. Since a much larger clone is just one base distant, this may be a read error. The chain is built from TRBV29-1 and TRBJ2-1, with 7 positions matching TRBD2. The junction had 6 bases not matched to a gene; V was cut back by 7 bases and J by 0 bases. The CDR3 has 14 amino acids. Germline lookup yields CDR1 SQVTM and CDR2 ANQGSEA. The CDR3 spells CSATRGSSYNEQFF. In nucleotides, the CDR3 is TGCAGCGCCACGCGCGGGAGCTCCTACAATGAGCAGTTCTTC.

This clone has ten or more counts. CDR3 coding DNA: TGTGCCATCAGTGAGTCGGGGACGGCGAACACCGGGGAGCTGTTTTTT. Protein sequence: CAISESGTANTGELFF. This chain connects TRBV10-3 to TRBJ2-2; the D gene could be TRBD1 or TRBD2 (5 bases each). Germline values: CDR1 ENHRY, CDR2 SYGVKD. Trimming removed 0 bases from V and 0 bases from J, with 8 bases in between. This CDR3 comprises 16 residues.

By its share, this clone is medium-sized. CDR3: CASSESAGGYNEQFF. As DNA, the CDR3 is TGTGCCAGCAGTGAATCAGCGGGGGGTTACAATGAGCAGTTCTTC. The rearrangement links TRBV6-1 to TRBJ2-1, with TRBD2 matching 9 bases. V shed 2 bases and J 4 bases; nucleotides not matched to a gene: 3. The germline CDR1 and CDR2 sequences are MNHNS and SASEGT. CDR3 length equals 15 residues.

The V and J genes are TRBV6-2 or TRBV6-3 and TRBJ1-2; D is uncertain. The germline gives CDR1 MNHEY, CDR2 SVGEGT. The CDR3 loop spans 13 amino acids. The ends were cut back, 5 bases at V and 1 base at J, with 8 bases in the middle. CDR3: CASSRTLNYGYTF. The CDR3 DNA sequence: TGTGCCAGCAGTAGGACTCTTAACTATGGCTACACCTTC.

This clone was seen at least ten times. The chain recombines TRBV18 with TRBJ2-7, with D perhaps TRBD2 (6 bases). This CDR3 region has 15 residues. Germline lookup yields CDR1 KGHSH and CDR2 LQKENI. Trimming removed 1 base from V and 4 bases from J, with 14 bases in between. CDR3 sequence: CASSPLVGGGYEQYF. The CDR3 DNA reads TGTGCCAGCTCACCACTGGTGGGAGGAGGTTACGAGCAGTACTTC.

This clone was observed a few times. The CDR3 carries no conserved terminal phenylalanine or tryptophan, so it likely arises from a read error. No DNA is shown, since the ends of the CDR3 on it are uncertain; the CDR3 is the one TCRdb lists. The same CDR3 is also encoded by other DNA sequences in this sample. This chain uses TRBV24-1 with TRBJ1-2; TRBD1 is the table's D call and was not checked against the DNA. The CDR3 length is 10 residues, termini included. The V gene's germline CDR1 is KGHDR and CDR2 SFDVKD. CDR3 sequence reads: CATPPSAVGE.

This clone was seen ten or more times. This sequence may be a read error, since a much larger clone differs from it by one base. In the same sample, other DNA sequences code for this CDR3. V gene TRBV5-1 combines with J gene TRBJ2-5; 7 bases are a match to TRBD2. Trimming at V came to 7 bases and at J to 2 bases, leaving 11 bases not matched to a gene. This CDR3 has 15 amino acids. Per germline, CDR1 SGHRS and CDR2 YFSETQ. The CDR3 DNA sequence: TGCGCCAGCGGCACGTCTAGCGGAGGGCAAGAGACCCAGTACTTC. It codes for CASGTSSGGQETQYF.

This clone was counted many times. V usage is TRBV6-2 or TRBV6-3 and J usage is TRBJ2-1, with 16 bases identical to TRBD2. The CDR3 sequence is 15 residues long. Per germline, CDR1 MNHEY and CDR2 SVGEGT. V lost 6 bases, J lost 10 bases, and 6 bases stayed unmatched. DNA of the CDR3: TGTGCCAGCAGCTACGGGACTAGCGGGAGGGACGAGCAGTTCTTC. Protein: CASSYGTSGRDEQFF.

This clone is medium-sized. CDR3 DNA: TGCGCCAGCAGCTTGCCGGCGGGTGGAGATGGCTACACCTTC. This translates into CASSLPAGGDGYTF. The V gene is TRBV5-1, the J gene TRBJ1-2; D unclear. This CDR3 has 14 amino acids. V was shortened by 1 base and J by 6 bases, with 13 bases between the two germline ends. Germline CDR1 and CDR2: SGHRS and YFSETQ. Full variable domain (remainder filled in from reference TRBV5-1 and TRBJ1-2): KAGVTQTPRYLIKTRGQQVTLSCSPISGHRSVSWYQQTPGQGLQFLFEYFSETQRNKGNFPGRFSGRQFSNSRSEMNVSTLELGDSALYLCASSLPAGGDGYTFGSGTRLTVV.

This clone was picked up many times. J is TRBJ1-2 and V is TRBV27, with 7 bases lining up with TRBD1. The ends lost 5 bases at V and 10 bases at J; junction bases unmatched: 10. Germline V lookup: CDR1 MNHEY, CDR2 SMNVEV (reference sequence). The CDR3 is 13 residues long. CDR3 nucleotide sequence: TGTGCCAGCAGTCCGACAGGGATATCATTCTACACCTTC. Encoded protein: CASSPTGISFYTF.

The gene calls are TRBV5-1 and TRBJ2-7; TRBD1 might be the D (5 bases). Germline V lookup: CDR1 SGHRS, CDR2 YFSETQ. This CDR3 spans 13 amino acids. The CDR3 loop reads CASSDSSVGEQHV. The DNA for the CDR3 is TGCGCCAGCAGCGACAGCTCAGTGGGCGAGCAGCACGTC.

This clone was detected ten times or more. The chain combines TRBV6-6 with TRBJ2-2, with D perhaps TRBD2 (5 bases). The germline CDR1 and CDR2 sequences are MNHNY and SVGAGI (reference sequence). The CDR3 is 14 residues long. V was clipped by 0 bases and J by 5 bases, with 7 bases between them. The CDR3 DNA follows: TGTGCCAGCAGTTACTCGAGGGAGACCGGGGAGCTGTTTTTT. The encoded protein is CASSYSRETGELFF.

The chain joins TRBV20-1 to TRBJ2-7; D gene ambiguous. V was clipped by 2 bases and J by 4 bases, with 6 bases between them. The CDR3 runs 11 residues. CDR1 DFQATT and CDR2 SNEGSKA come from the germline V gene (reference sequence). The CDR3 sequence: CSARCGYEQYV. The DNA of the CDR3 is TGCAGTGCTAGATGTGGGTACGAGCAGTACGTC.